This TCR beta chain was documented in a study of blood T cell repertoires in COVID-19. Overall study context: Samples of COVID-19 (acute and convalescent) were obtained from the United States, Italy and Spain. T cells, B-cell-depleted T cells, or PBMCs supplied cDNA or gDNA.

Germline values: CDR1 DFQATT, CDR2 SNEGSKA (reference sequence). The ends were cut back, 3 bases at V and 1 base at J, with 15 bases in the middle. CDR3 length: 15 amino acids. In the source study's methods: Reference gene primers were amplified, and this amplification served to estimate nucleated cell counts. Assay used: immunoSEQ multiplex PCR; TCRdb lists only in-frame clones, some missing. Clonal size and the V and J genes are those of that table, whereas D and trimming came from the DNA. The repertoire holds about 90,000 clones, with around 92% as singletons. This rearrangement joins TRBV20-1 to TRBJ1-1; tentatively, D is TRBD1 (5 bases). This receptor was identified in a woman aged 55 to 70 with active COVID-19. Sequencing was done on a sample of peripheral blood. This CDR3 reads CSASQGSVRNTEAFF. For the CDR3, the DNA is TGCAGTGCTAGTCAGGGTTCGGTAAGGAACACTGAAGCTTTCTTT.